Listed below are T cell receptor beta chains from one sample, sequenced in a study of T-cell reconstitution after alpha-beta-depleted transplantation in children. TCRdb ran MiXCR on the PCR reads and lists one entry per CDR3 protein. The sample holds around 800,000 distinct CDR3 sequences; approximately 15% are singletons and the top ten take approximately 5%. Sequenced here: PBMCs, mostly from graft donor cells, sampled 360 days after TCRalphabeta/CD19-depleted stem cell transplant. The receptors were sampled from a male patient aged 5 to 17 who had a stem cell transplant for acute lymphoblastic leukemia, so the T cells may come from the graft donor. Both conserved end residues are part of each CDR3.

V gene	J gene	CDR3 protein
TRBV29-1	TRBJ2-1	CSVEGQEDGSYNEQFF
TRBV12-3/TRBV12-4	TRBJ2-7	CASSLGAGDSEQYF
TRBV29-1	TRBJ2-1	CSGSRGNEQFF
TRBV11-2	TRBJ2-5	CASSLKRAWETQYF
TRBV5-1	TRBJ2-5	CASSLAGPIETQYF
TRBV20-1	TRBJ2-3	CSAVSGSRSTDTQYF
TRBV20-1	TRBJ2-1	CSALGPNNEQFF
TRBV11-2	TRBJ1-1	CASTLLGTEAFF
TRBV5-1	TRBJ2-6	CASSLVTGVSGANVLTF
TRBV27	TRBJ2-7	CASTLRGGENSYEQYF
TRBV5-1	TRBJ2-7	CASSVQTAVYEQYF
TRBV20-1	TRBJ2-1	CSARGTTPNEQFF
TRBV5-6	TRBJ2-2	CASSLEVGQGTGELFF
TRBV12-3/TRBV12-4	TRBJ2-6	CASSFDSNSGANVLTF
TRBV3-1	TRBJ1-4	CASSQTMTGPLFF
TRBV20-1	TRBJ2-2	CSARAERLVFHGELFF
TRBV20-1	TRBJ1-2	CSARDRGNYGYTF
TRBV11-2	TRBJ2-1	CASSLLLAGAYNEQFF
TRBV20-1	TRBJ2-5	CSATSLGIAGKETQYF
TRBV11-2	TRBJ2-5	CASSPAAGWLAGVEETQYF
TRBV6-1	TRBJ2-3	CASRRSGVKDTQYF
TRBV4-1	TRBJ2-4	CASSQAWTFMKNIQYF
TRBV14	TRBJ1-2	CASSRGDHYGYTF
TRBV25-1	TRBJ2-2	CASSELVSQNTGELFF
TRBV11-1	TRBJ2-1	CASSSSGTSGRVTYNEQFF
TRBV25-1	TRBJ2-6	CASSETRSGANVLTF
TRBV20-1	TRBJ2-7	CSASSLRDYYEQYF
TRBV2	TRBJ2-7	CASRSTSGSGYEQYF
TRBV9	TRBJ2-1	CASSPYGTSVRYEQFF